Following are 13 T cell receptor beta chains from one sample sequenced in a study of T cell responses to AZD1222 COVID-19 vaccine. The table came from immunoSEQ multiplex PCR; TCRdb's copy has only in-frame clones and leaves some out. This table holds about 63,000 clones, approximately 83% found once. The sample in question was peripheral blood, obtained 28 days after the second AZD1222 dose. These receptors originate from an adult who received the AZD1222 COVID-19 vaccine.

This clone is a singleton in its sample. The V gene is TRBV24-1, the J gene TRBJ1-6; a weak D match, TRBD1 (5 bases). V was trimmed by 0 bases and J by 7 bases, leaving 12 bases between them. The CDR3 has 16 residues. Germline lookup yields CDR1 KGHDR and CDR2 SFDVKD. Here the CDR3 DNA reads TGTGCCACCAGTGATTTGCGGGCAGGGCGGAATTCACCCCTCCACTTT. It is translated as CATSDLRAGRNSPLHF.

This chain connects TRBV5-3 to TRBJ2-7; weak D call: TRBD2 (6 bases). TRBV5-3 is filed as an ORF, its function uncertain. V was cut by 0 bases and J by 2 bases, with 18 bases left in between. This CDR3 is 17 amino acids long. For the CDR3, the DNA is TGTGCCAGAAGCTTGGCGGGACTTCTGGGGGGAACCTACGAGCAGTACTTC. Its protein is CARSLAGLLGGTYEQYF.

The rearrangement uses TRBV9 and TRBJ1-5; unclear D gene. V shed 0 bases and J shed 0 bases, with 4 bases lying between them. The CDR3 runs 14 residues. Germline assignment: CDR1 SGDLS and CDR2 YYNGEE. CDR3 sequence reads: CASSVGASNQPQHF. CDR3 in DNA: TGTGCCAGCAGCGTAGGGGCTAGCAATCAGCCCCAGCATTTT.

The chain recombines TRBV6-2 or TRBV6-3 with TRBJ2-7, with D possibly TRBD2 on 5 matching bases. Germline-derived CDR1 and CDR2 are MNHEY and SVGEGT. The CDR3 runs to 11 residues. Trimming pared 5 bases from V and 5 bases from J, leaving 7 bases between. CDR3 in DNA: TGTGCCAGCAGTCGGGAAAACGAGCAGTACTTC. Protein sequence: CASSRENEQYF.

This clone was observed a handful of times. The gene calls are TRBV29-1 and TRBJ2-1, with D perhaps matching TRBD1 (5 bases). The germline V gene encodes CDR1 SQVTM and CDR2 ANQGSEA. Between the trimmed V and J ends, which lost 2 bases and 1 base, there was a span of 18 bases. The CDR3 has 17 amino acids. The CDR3: CSVEWQGRFYSYNEQFF. For the CDR3, the DNA is TGCAGCGTTGAATGGCAGGGTCGATTCTATTCCTACAATGAGCAGTTCTTC.

The chain has TRBV5-1 and TRBJ2-7; D is possibly TRBD2 (5 bases). With 0 bases removed from V and 9 bases from J, the gap between germline ends came to 16 bases. Germline V CDR1 and CDR2: SGHRS, YFSETQ. This CDR3 has 14 amino acids. The CDR3 loop reads CASSLGGNRGGQYF. In DNA, the CDR3 is TGCGCCAGCAGCTTGGGAGGTAATAGAGGAGGGCAGTACTTC.

This clone was detected only a few times. V gene TRBV2 combines with J gene TRBJ1-5, with 7 positions matching TRBD1. The CDR3 runs 14 residues. Germline values: CDR1 SNHLY, CDR2 FYNNEI. V lost 6 bases and J lost 2; bases outside the gene matches: 4. The CDR3 loop is CASSLTGGNQPQHF. CDR3 DNA sequence: TGTGCCAGCAGCCTCACAGGGGGCAATCAGCCCCAGCATTTT.

This clone was observed a few times. The chain is built from TRBV4-2 and TRBJ2-1, with TRBD2 identical over 10 bases. V lost 5 bases and J lost 7; bases outside the gene matches: 11. The V gene's germline CDR1 is LGHNA and CDR2 YNFKEQ. The CDR3 has 16 amino acids. CDR3 sequence: CASSSRHSGGANEQFF. CDR3 coding DNA: TGTGCCAGCAGCTCCCGACACAGCGGGGGGGCGAATGAGCAGTTCTTC.

The chain employs TRBV6-5 and TRBJ2-1, with D perhaps matching TRBD1 (7 bases). The V gene lost 2 bases and the J gene lost 3 bases, with 11 bases spanning the gap. The CDR3 totals 15 residues. CDR1 MNHEY and CDR2 SVGAGI come from the germline V gene. The CDR3 nucleotides read TGTGCCAGCAGTTACCGGCAGGGGGGCTACAATGAGCAGTTCTTC. The encoded protein is CASSYRQGGYNEQFF.

The J gene is TRBJ1-5, the V gene TRBV28; D gene unclear. Germline V lookup: CDR1 MDHEN, CDR2 SYDVKM. The V end lost 6 bases, the J end lost 2 bases, and 17 bases lay between the germline ends. The CDR3 is made up of 16 amino acids. The CDR3 DNA reads as TGTGCCAGCAGGCCCGGTGGATGGGAGGGCAATCAGCCCCAGCATTTT. Its translation is CASRPGGWEGNQPQHF.

The gene calls are TRBV28 and TRBJ2-1; the D is unclear. V lost 7 bases to trimming and J lost 5 bases, with 15 bases between them. The CDR3 length is 14 residues. The germline CDR1 and CDR2 sequences are MDHEN and SYDVKM. CDR3 sequence reads: CASNLLVGHNEQFF. Here the CDR3 DNA reads TGTGCCAGCAACCTACTTGTCGGGCACAATGAGCAGTTCTTC.

CDR3 sequence reads: CASSVGMGRYNQPQHF. CDR3 nucleotide sequence: TGTGCCAGCAGCGTTGGGATGGGCCGCTACAATCAGCCCCAGCATTTT. V and J are TRBV5-6 and TRBJ1-5; no firm D call. Germline V gene lookup returns CDR1 SGHDT and CDR2 YYEEEE. Trimming removed 4 bases from V and 3 bases from J, with 17 bases in between. The CDR3 extends over 16 amino acids.

V is TRBV18 and J is TRBJ1-6, with D possibly TRBD1 on 6 matching bases. Germline V lookup: CDR1 KGHSH, CDR2 LQKENI. The ends were cut back, 6 bases at V and 9 bases at J, with 15 bases in the middle. CDR3 length equals 14 residues. CDR3 DNA sequence: TGTGCCAGCTCTTCGGAGAGGGGGAGTTCACCCCTCCACTTT. Translated: CASSSERGSSPLHF.